The source of this T cell receptor (beta chain) is a study of blood T cell repertoires in COVID-19. At the level of the study: Samples came from the United States, Italy and Spain, spanning acute and convalescent COVID-19.

This clone was recorded only once. Germline lookup yields CDR1 SGHRS and CDR2 YFSETQ. There are 14 residues in the CDR3. V lost 4 bases and J lost 1, with 11 bases in between. Authors' data handling: Scientists estimated how many nucleated cells there were by amplifying reference gene primers. Assay: immunoSEQ multiplex PCR; the TCRdb copy retains only in-frame clones and omits some. That table supplies the V and J calls and clone size; D and trimming were determined from the DNA. The repertoire holds roughly 220,000 clones, with roughly 85% as singletons. Residents of under 25 US areas, aged roughly 18 to 89 years, made up the participants. Clinical history as reported by participants underpinned cohort assignment.

This rearrangement joins TRBV5-1 to TRBJ1-1, with D hard to call. The sample was PBMCs or T cells enriched from blood (not recorded which). The sequence was collected from a woman between 35 and 50 years old with acute COVID-19. The CDR3 is CASSQDSRNTEAFF. CDR3 sequence (DNA): TGCGCCAGCAGCCAAGACTCTAGGAACACTGAAGCTTTCTTT.